The rows below give T cell receptor beta chains drawn from one sample of a study of shared clonotypes between healthy human individuals. This table comes from immunoSEQ multiplex PCR, and its TCRdb copy is limited to in-frame clones, with some not included. The sample lists 1,500,000 or so clones; roughly 96% were seen once. Sequencing was performed on naive CD4+ T cells sorted from blood. These receptors were obtained from a man aged 25-45 years in good health. The CDR3 runs from the conserved cysteine through the conserved F or W. A D gene is named only where the DNA matches it firmly. Part of the rows lack a size; the others show once, few, many or a class for expanded clones.

DNA: TGTGCCAGCTCACCATCGAACACTGAAGCTTTCTTT
CDR3: CASSPSNTEAFF
V: TRBV18
J: TRBJ1-1
D: -
size: once

DNA: TGTGCCACCAGAGAAGGGGGACTAGCATCGATTAATGAGCAGTTCTTC
CDR3: CATREGGLASINEQFF
V: TRBV15
J: TRBJ2-1
D: TRBD2
size: -

DNA: TGTGCCAGCAGCTTAGTTTCCCCACTATGGGGCAATCAGCCCCAGCATTTT
CDR3: CASSLVSPLWGNQPQHF
V: TRBV7-6
J: TRBJ1-5
D: -
size: -

DNA: TGTGCCAGCAGCCGACGGACTAGCGGGAGGGACAATGAGCAGTTCTTC
CDR3: CASSRRTSGRDNEQFF
V: TRBV7-9
J: TRBJ2-1
D: TRBD2
size: once

DNA: TGTGCCAGCAGCGTATATACGGGTAGGACAGATACGCAGTATTTT
CDR3: CASSVYTGRTDTQYF
V: TRBV9
J: TRBJ2-3
D: -
size: -

DNA: TGTGCCATCAGTGAGTCGACAAGTAATCAGCCCCAGCATTTT
CDR3: CAISESTSNQPQHF
V: TRBV10-3
J: TRBJ1-5
D: -
size: -

DNA: TGTGCCACCAGCAGTAGATCCGGGCGGATCGATCAGCCCCAGCATTTT
CDR3: CATSSRSGRIDQPQHF
V: TRBV15
J: TRBJ1-5
D: -
size: -

DNA: TGTGCCAGCAGTGTGGCGGAGACCCAGTACTTC
CDR3: CASSVAETQYF
V: TRBV2
J: TRBJ2-5
D: -
size: -

DNA: TGTGCCAGCAGCCCGAGTCCTAGCCACAATGAGCAGTTCTTC
CDR3: CASSPSPSHNEQFF
V: TRBV9
J: TRBJ2-1
D: -
size: -

DNA: TGTGCCCCTGGAAGCACGGGACAGGGGGCGTCCGGGGAGCTGTTTTTT
CDR3: CAPGSTGQGASGELFF
V: TRBV7-9
J: TRBJ2-2
D: TRBD1
size: -

DNA: TGTGCCAGCAGCCAAGCATTACGGGGTTACAATGAGCAGTTCTTC
CDR3: CASSQALRGYNEQFF
V: TRBV14
J: TRBJ2-1
D: -
size: -

DNA: TGTGCCAGTAGTATCATGACAGGGGGTATAGGGGAGCTGTTTTTT
CDR3: CASSIMTGGIGELFF
V: TRBV19
J: TRBJ2-2
D: TRBD1
size: -

DNA: TGTGCCAGCAGCCAGATAGCGGGTACAACTAACTCCTACGAGCAGTACTTC
CDR3: CASSQIAGTTNSYEQYF
V: TRBV4-2
J: TRBJ2-7
D: TRBD2
size: -

DNA: TGTGCCAGCAGCTTAGAGTTTCAGACTGAAGCTTTCTTT
CDR3: CASSLEFQTEAFF
V: TRBV11-3
J: TRBJ1-1
D: -
size: -

DNA: TGTGCCAGCAGCGGAATAGCGGGAGAGAAGTACAATGAGCAGTTCTTC
CDR3: CASSGIAGEKYNEQFF
V: TRBV5-4
J: TRBJ2-1
D: TRBD2
size: -

DNA: TGTGCCAGCAGCTTAGCTCTAGGAGATACGCAGTATTTT
CDR3: CASSLALGDTQYF
V: TRBV11-2
J: TRBJ2-3
D: -
size: -

DNA: TGTGCCAGCAGTACTCGACCCGGGACAGGGGTTGTGGCTTTCTTT
CDR3: CASSTRPGTGVVAFF
V: TRBV28
J: TRBJ1-1
D: TRBD1
size: -

DNA: TGTGCCAGCAGTTTGGGGTTTGTTAACTATGGCTACACCTTC
CDR3: CASSLGFVNYGYTF
V: TRBV28
J: TRBJ1-2
D: -
size: -

DNA: TGCGCCAGCAGTGAAGGGGGAGTGGGGACAGATACGCAGTATTTT
CDR3: CASSEGGVGTDTQYF
V: TRBV10-2
J: TRBJ2-3
D: -
size: -

DNA: TGCGCCAGCAGCCTCACACTAGCGGCTAGCACAGATACGCAGTATTTT
CDR3: CASSLTLAASTDTQYF
V: TRBV5-1
J: TRBJ2-3
D: TRBD2
size: -

DNA: TGTGCCAGCAGTTACGATACAGATAATAGCAATCAGCCCCAGCATTTT
CDR3: CASSYDTDNSNQPQHF
V: TRBV6-6
J: TRBJ1-5
D: -
size: once

DNA: TGTGCCAGCAGCCCAACTAGCGGGACTTACAATGAGCAGTTCTTC
CDR3: CASSPTSGTYNEQFF
V: TRBV7-3
J: TRBJ2-1
D: TRBD2
size: -

DNA: TGTGCCAGCAGCTTGGCGGGACTAGCGGGAGAAGGGGGCTACAATGAGCAGTTCTTC
CDR3: CASSLAGLAGEGGYNEQFF
V: TRBV5-6
J: TRBJ2-1
D: TRBD2
size: -

DNA: TGTGCCAGCAGCGTAGCCTTGGACAGGTACAATGAGCAGTTCTTC
CDR3: CASSVALDRYNEQFF
V: TRBV9
J: TRBJ2-1
D: TRBD1
size: few

DNA: TGCAGCGTTGAGCCTGAGCAGTTCTTC
CDR3: CSVEPEQFF
V: TRBV29-1
J: TRBJ2-1
D: -
size: -

DNA: TGTGCCAGCAGCGCCGGACTAGTTACGGAGCAGTTCTTC
CDR3: CASSAGLVTEQFF
V: TRBV9
J: TRBJ2-1
D: TRBD2
size: -

DNA: TGTGCCAGCAGCCTCCCCACGGACACGCAGTATTTT
CDR3: CASSLPTDTQYF
V: TRBV7-2
J: TRBJ2-3
D: -
size: -

DNA: TGTGCCAGCAGTCCGGAGGACGGCCCTCAGCCCCAGCATTTT
CDR3: CASSPEDGPQPQHF
V: TRBV6-4
J: TRBJ1-5
D: -
size: -

DNA: TGCGCCAGCAGTCAAGGGAACTATGGCTACACCTTC
CDR3: CASSQGNYGYTF
V: TRBV4-3
J: TRBJ1-2
D: -
size: -

DNA: TGTGCCAGCTCACCAGAAACCTCCTACGAGCAGTACTTC
CDR3: CASSPETSYEQYF
V: TRBV18
J: TRBJ2-7
D: -
size: -

DNA: TGTGCCAGCAGCACGAGCGACAGGGGTGCAGGTGAAGCTTTCTTT
CDR3: CASSTSDRGAGEAFF
V: TRBV7-2
J: TRBJ1-1
D: TRBD1
size: -

DNA: TGTGCCAGCACACGGGCCGCCGGGGAGCTGTTTTTT
CDR3: CASTRAAGELFF
V: TRBV6-1
J: TRBJ2-2
D: -
size: -

DNA: TGTGCCAGCAGCCCAGGGACCCTTGGGGACACTGAAGCTTTCTTT
CDR3: CASSPGTLGDTEAFF
V: TRBV6-5
J: TRBJ1-1
D: -
size: -

DNA: TGCAGTGCTTGGGCCAGGGACGAGCAGTACTTC
CDR3: CSAWARDEQYF
V: TRBV20-1
J: TRBJ2-7
D: -
size: -

DNA: TGTGCCAGCGGACTAGCGCACACAGATACGCAGTATTTT
CDR3: CASGLAHTDTQYF
V: TRBV10-3
J: TRBJ2-3
D: TRBD2
size: -

DNA: TGTGCCAGCAGTTTAGCGGCCAGGGGGGACACTGAAGCTTTCTTT
CDR3: CASSLAARGDTEAFF
V: TRBV28
J: TRBJ1-1
D: TRBD1
size: -

DNA: TGTGCCAGCAGCTCCCCGGGGCGGAGAACCTACGAGCAGTACTTC
CDR3: CASSSPGRRTYEQYF
V: TRBV7-2
J: TRBJ2-7
D: -
size: -

DNA: TGTGCCAGCACCCTAGCGGGAGGGCCCTACGAGCAGTACTTC
CDR3: CASTLAGGPYEQYF
V: TRBV28
J: TRBJ2-7
D: TRBD2
size: -

DNA: TGCGCCAGCAGCCAAGATCCCCCCCGAGGGGTTCCTGGAAACACCATATATTTT
CDR3: CASSQDPPRGVPGNTIYF
V: TRBV4-3
J: TRBJ1-3
D: -
size: -

DNA: TGTGCCAGCAGCTCCGGACAGGGGAGGGGCACCGGGGAGCTGTTTTTT
CDR3: CASSSGQGRGTGELFF
V: TRBV5-6
J: TRBJ2-2
D: TRBD1
size: -

DNA: TGTGCCAGCAGTGAATTTGGAGGGACTGGAAACACCATATATTTT
CDR3: CASSEFGGTGNTIYF
V: TRBV25-1
J: TRBJ1-3
D: -
size: -

DNA: TGTGCCAGCAGCCCAGGACACTCTCAAGAGACCCAGTACTTC
CDR3: CASSPGHSQETQYF
V: TRBV4-2
J: TRBJ2-5
D: -
size: -

DNA: TGTGCCAGCAGCTTAGGGGGGTTCGGTGAAAAACTGTTTTTT
CDR3: CASSLGGFGEKLFF
V: TRBV7-8
J: TRBJ1-4
D: -
size: -

DNA: TGCGCCAGCAGCCAAGGGCGGCTCCCCCGGGGGCTCTACAATGAGCAGTTCTTC
CDR3: CASSQGRLPRGLYNEQFF
V: TRBV4-3
J: TRBJ2-1
D: -
size: -

DNA: TGTGCCAGCAGCCCTTTCGGAAGGGGGCAGAAATACATTCAGTACTTC
CDR3: CASSPFGRGQKYIQYF
V: TRBV28
J: TRBJ2-4
D: TRBD1
size: -

DNA: TGTGCCAGCGGGGGCCCCGAGCAGTACTTC
CDR3: CASGGPEQYF
V: TRBV7-2
J: TRBJ2-7
D: -
size: -

DNA: TGTGCCAATTGGGGGACATTCTCCTACGAGCAGTACTTC
CDR3: CANWGTFSYEQYF
V: TRBV6-1
J: TRBJ2-7
D: -
size: -

DNA: TGTGCCAGCAGCATAGGACTAGCGGGAGGTCCAGCCGGGGAGCTGTTTTTT
CDR3: CASSIGLAGGPAGELFF
V: TRBV9
J: TRBJ2-2
D: TRBD2
size: -

DNA: TGTGCCAGCAGCATCCGGACACCTTATAGCAATCAGCCCCAGCATTTT
CDR3: CASSIRTPYSNQPQHF
V: TRBV7-2
J: TRBJ1-5
D: -
size: once

DNA: TGTGCCAGCAGCTTAGCGAGGGACAGGGGTAGTAATGAGCAGTTCTTC
CDR3: CASSLARDRGSNEQFF
V: TRBV7-2
J: TRBJ2-1
D: TRBD1
size: -

DNA: TGTGCCAGCAGCATAGGGACAGGGAGGGCCTACGAGCAGTACTTC
CDR3: CASSIGTGRAYEQYF
V: TRBV5-5
J: TRBJ2-7
D: TRBD1
size: -

DNA: TGCGCCAGCAGCTCACTGCCGGCCCGAGGTAGCACAGATACGCAGTATTTT
CDR3: CASSSLPARGSTDTQYF
V: TRBV5-1
J: TRBJ2-3
D: -
size: once

DNA: TGCGCCAGCAGCCAAGATCTGGGCTCTGGAAACACCATATATTTT
CDR3: CASSQDLGSGNTIYF
V: TRBV4-3
J: TRBJ1-3
D: -
size: -

DNA: TGTGCCAGCAGCCCAGTGGGGACAGGGGGTTTTGATAGCAATCAGCCCCAGCATTTT
CDR3: CASSPVGTGGFDSNQPQHF
V: TRBV7-8
J: TRBJ1-5
D: TRBD1
size: -

DNA: TGTGCGCTCAGGGGGGGACAGGGTCCAGGCGACGAGCAGTACTTC
CDR3: CALRGGQGPGDEQYF
V: TRBV2
J: TRBJ2-7
D: TRBD1
size: -

DNA: TGCGCCAGCAGCCCTTCCGGGACGGAGTACAATGAGCAGTTCTTC
CDR3: CASSPSGTEYNEQFF
V: TRBV5-1
J: TRBJ2-1
D: -
size: -

DNA: TGTGCCAGCAGTGACGGGACTAGCGTGATCTACGAGCAGTACTTC
CDR3: CASSDGTSVIYEQYF
V: TRBV6-1
J: TRBJ2-7
D: TRBD2
size: -

DNA: TGTGCCAGCAGCACCATAGCGGGAGGGTTGGGAGAGACCCAGTACTTC
CDR3: CASSTIAGGLGETQYF
V: TRBV7-9
J: TRBJ2-5
D: TRBD2
size: -

DNA: TGTGCCAGCAGCTTGGGGGGGACAAGAAACAATGAGCAGTTCTTC
CDR3: CASSLGGTRNNEQFF
V: TRBV5-4
J: TRBJ2-1
D: -
size: -